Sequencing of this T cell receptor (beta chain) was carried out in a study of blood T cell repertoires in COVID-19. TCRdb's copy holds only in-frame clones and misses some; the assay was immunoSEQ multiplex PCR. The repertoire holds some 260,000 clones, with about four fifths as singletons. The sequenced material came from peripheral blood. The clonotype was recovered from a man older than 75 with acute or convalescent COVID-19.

The CDR3 DNA sequence: TGTGCCAGCAGCTTATGCTCTGAACGATTTAGGGGGCCGTGCACCGGGGAGCTGTTTTTT. This sequence encodes CASSLCSERFRGPCTGELFF. The gene calls are TRBV7-8 and TRBJ2-2, with 7 bases aligning to TRBD1. V trimming: 2 bases; J trimming: 4 bases; junction bases outside the gene matches: 19. CDR1 is SGHVS and CDR2 is FQNEAQ in the germline V gene. The CDR3 covers 20 residues.